Presented here are 17 T cell receptor beta chains from one specimen sequenced in a study of human T cells and chemical hapten exposure. TCRdb ran MiXCR on the RACE reads and lists one entry per CDR3 protein. This sample has about 83,000 distinct CDR3 sequences, with around 7.8% found just once. Indicated time point: patch test 1, 2 weeks after DPC sensitization. Treatment: therapeutic diphenylcyclopropenone sensitization with weekly scalp DPC. The sequences come from whole blood, collected in connection with sensitization to the hapten diphenylcyclopropenone (DPC). The receptors come from a woman aged 25 to 45 with alopecia areata. Some clones in this sample may be carry-over from other donors' samples.

The rearrangement joins TRBV6-2 or TRBV6-3 to TRBJ2-7; tentatively, D is TRBD2 (6 bases). The CDR3 length is 15 residues. The V end lost 2 bases, the J end lost 3 bases, and 14 bases lay between the germline ends. Germline V gene data show CDR1 as MNHEY and CDR2 as SVGEGT. CDR3 residues: CASSYGWGTVYEQYF. The CDR3 nucleotides read TGTGCCAGCAGTTACGGATGGGGGACTGTCTACGAGCAGTACTTC.

The rearrangement uses TRBV29-1 and TRBJ1-1, with 7 positions matching TRBD1. J lost 5 bases, V lost 7 bases, and 4 bases had no gene match. This CDR3 has 11 residues. Germline CDR1 and CDR2: SQVTM and ANQGSEA. The CDR3 nucleotides are TGCAGCGGAGGGACAGAGACTGAAGCTTTCTTT. It translates to CSGGTETEAFF.

This clonotype was seen more than once but under ten times. V and J are TRBV6-1 and TRBJ2-3, with no clear D. CDR1 and CDR2 (germline): MNHNS, SASEGT. This CDR3 has 15 amino acids. V was trimmed by 4 bases and J by 1 base, leaving 12 bases between them. The CDR3 bases are TGTGCCAGCAGTGCGACCCGGGCGGGCACAGATACGCAGTATTTT. Residues: CASSATRAGTDTQYF.

The genes are TRBV25-1 and TRBJ1-4; TRBD1 agrees at 7 bases. Germline CDR1 MGHDK, CDR2 SYGVNS. V lost 0 bases to trimming and J lost 10 bases; unmatched junction nucleotides: 11. The CDR3 runs to 16 residues. CDR3 sequence (DNA): TGTGCCAGCAGTGAATATATCCGGGACAGCCAGAGAAAACTGTTTTTT. As protein: CASSEYIRDSQRKLFF.

This clonotype was seen repeatedly, ten times or more. The rearrangement links TRBV4-2 to TRBJ2-1; 13 bases are a match to TRBD2. The CDR3 sequence is 13 residues long. J lost 6 bases, V lost 10 bases, and 3 bases had no gene match. Germline CDR1 is LGHNA and CDR2 is YNFKEQ. CDR3 nucleotides: TGTGCCATTAGGACTAGCGGGGGCAATGAGCAGTTCTTC. Protein: CAIRTSGGNEQFF.

This clonotype appeared a few times. V gene TRBV4-2 combines with J gene TRBJ1-6, with 8 nucleotides matching TRBD1. The junction had 7 bases not matched to a gene; V was cut back by 0 bases and J by 3 bases. Germline V CDR1 and CDR2: LGHNA, YNFKEQ. The CDR3 covers 18 residues. The CDR3 loop reads CASSQDYAGTGYNSPLHF. The CDR3 DNA reads TGTGCCAGCAGCCAAGATTACGCCGGGACAGGCTATAATTCACCCCTCCACTTT.

This clonotype has ten or more counts. V and J are TRBV5-5 and TRBJ1-6; 9 nucleotides line up with TRBD1. The germline CDR1 and CDR2 sequences are SGHKS and YYEKEE (reference sequence). The CDR3 length is 15 residues. J lost 6 bases, V lost 4 bases, and 5 bases had no gene match. The CDR3 spells CASSTRGQGNSPLHF. For the CDR3, the DNA is TGTGCCAGCAGCACAAGGGGACAGGGTAATTCACCCCTCCACTTT.

This clonotype has ten or more counts. The chain combines TRBV10-1 with TRBJ2-3; 15 bases line up with TRBD2. Germline V CDR1 and CDR2: WNHNN, SYGVQD (reference sequence). The CDR3 runs to 18 residues. With V trimmed by 7 bases and J by 0 bases, 8 bases remained unmatched. CDR3: CASNGGTSGGMSTDTQYF. CDR3 nucleotides: TGCGCCAGCAACGGAGGGACTAGCGGGGGGATGAGCACAGATACGCAGTATTTT.

This clonotype was found a few times. This chain joins TRBV12-3 or TRBV12-4 and TRBJ1-1; D remains unclear. The CDR3 is 14 residues long. V lost 3 bases to trimming and J lost 5 bases, with 13 bases between them. This CDR3 is CASSFQEGGTEAFF. The CDR3 nucleotides read TGTGCCAGCAGTTTCCAGGAGGGAGGTACTGAAGCTTTCTTT.

V and J are TRBV2 and TRBJ1-1, with D possibly matching TRBD1 (6 bases). This CDR3 has 16 residues. Per germline, CDR1 SNHLY and CDR2 FYNNEI. The V and J ends lost 6 bases and 0 bases respectively, with 17 bases between them. The CDR3 loop reads CASRGVGGHMNTEAFF. The CDR3 bases are TGTGCCAGCAGGGGAGTGGGGGGCCATATGAACACTGAAGCTTTCTTT.

This clonotype was counted at least ten times. This rearrangement joins TRBV29-1 to TRBJ2-7, with D possibly being TRBD1 (6 bases). The V end was cut by 4 bases, the J end by 4 bases, with 14 bases between. The germline CDR1 and CDR2 sequences are SQVTM and ANQGSEA. This CDR3 has 13 residues. In DNA form, the CDR3 reads TGCAGCGTTGCCCTTCGGACAGCTTACGAGCAGTACTTC. It codes for CSVALRTAYEQYF.

This clonotype has ten or more counts. The chain carries TRBV18 and TRBJ2-1; D unresolved. The V end was cut by 2 bases, the J end by 7 bases, with 6 bases between. The CDR3 is made up of 12 amino acids. The V gene's germline CDR1 is KGHSH and CDR2 LQKENI. The chain's CDR3 is CASSPDRNEQFF. The CDR3 region has the DNA TGTGCCAGCTCACCAGATAGGAATGAGCAGTTCTTC.

This clonotype has ten or more counts. The chain carries TRBV12-3 or TRBV12-4 and TRBJ1-6, with D hard to call. The V end was cut by 2 bases, the J end by 5 bases, with 10 bases between. The CDR3 covers 15 residues. CDR3 protein: CASSLPSGDNSPLHF. CDR3 coding DNA: TGTGCCAGCAGTTTACCATCGGGTGATAATTCACCCCTCCACTTT.

This clonotype was detected ten times or more. V usage is TRBV7-8 and J usage is TRBJ2-1; TRBD2 agrees at 9 bases. The CDR3 runs 16 residues. Germline lookup yields CDR1 SGHVS and CDR2 FQNEAQ. V was clipped by 2 bases and J by 3 bases; unmatched bases: 5. The DNA of the CDR3 is TGTGCCAGCAGCTTATTCGGTAGCGGGAGCTACAATGAGCAGTTCTTC. Residues: CASSLFGSGSYNEQFF.

The chain employs TRBV4-2 and TRBJ1-1; no reliable D call. V was clipped by 0 bases and J by 0 bases, with 14 bases between them. The germline CDR1 and CDR2 sequences are LGHNA and YNFKEQ. The CDR3 has 17 residues. CDR3 residues: CASSQDWAYTLNTEAFF. The CDR3 DNA reads TGTGCCAGCAGCCAAGATTGGGCTTACACTTTGAACACTGAAGCTTTCTTT.

At least ten counts were recorded for this clonotype. V gene TRBV20-1 combines with J gene TRBJ2-1; 10 bases align to TRBD2. Germline V gene lookup returns CDR1 DFQATT and CDR2 SNEGSKA (reference sequence). The CDR3 extends over 16 amino acids. J was trimmed by 2 bases and V by 0 bases; bases with no gene match: 4. In nucleotides, the CDR3 is TGCAGTGCTAGAGATTGGCTAGCGGGGGCCTACAATGAGCAGTTCTTC. This codes for CSARDWLAGAYNEQFF.

This clonotype has just a few counts. This sequence joins TRBV29-1 and TRBJ1-3, with D perhaps matching TRBD1 (5 bases). The V gene lost 0 bases and the J gene lost 0 bases, with 15 bases spanning the gap. The CDR3 contains 17 residues. CDR1 is SQVTM, CDR2 ANQGSEA, per germline. CDR3 loop: CSVEDPQGTPSGNTIYF. CDR3 bases: TGCAGCGTTGAAGATCCCCAGGGCACCCCCTCTGGAAACACCATATATTTT.